A single sample gave rise to the 25 T cell receptor beta chains below, sequenced in a study of response to subunit inactivated influenza vaccine. One entry per CDR3 protein results from TCRdb running MiXCR on the RT-PCR reads. The sample lists about 520,000 distinct CDR3 sequences, 9.5% to 12% occurring once. The source was PBMCs from blood, collected 45 days after vaccination. Source of these receptors: a man aged 45-65 years who received an inactivated influenza vaccine.

This clonotype was picked up many times. The chain links TRBV4-2 to TRBJ1-5; unclear D gene. Trimming pared 1 base from V and 5 bases from J, leaving 6 bases between. The CDR3 covers 13 residues. CDR1 is LGHNA and CDR2 is YNFKEQ in the germline V gene. CDR3 nucleotides: TGTGCCAGCAGCCAAGTGAAGGATCAGCCCCAGCATTTT. This gives the protein CASSQVKDQPQHF.

This clonotype was detected ten times or more. V is TRBV20-1 and J is TRBJ2-1; 9 bases are shared with TRBD2. Germline trimming cut 7 bases from V and 5 bases from J; bases unmatched to any gene: 9. The CDR3 covers 14 residues. The V gene's germline CDR1 is DFQATT and CDR2 SNEGSKA (reference sequence). The CDR3 region has the DNA TGCAGTGGTCCCAAGAGCGGGGGGAACAATGAGCAGTTCTTC. Protein product: CSGPKSGGNNEQFF.

This clonotype showed up many times. This chain connects TRBV5-1 to TRBJ2-3, with 11 nucleotides matching TRBD1. The V gene end was trimmed by 4 bases and the J gene end by 6 bases; junction bases not matched to a gene: 10. The germline gives CDR1 SGHRS, CDR2 YFSETQ. This CDR3 spans 16 amino acids. CDR3 sequence (DNA): TGCGCCAGCAGCGGAGGACAGGGGGCAATGGGGGATACGCAGTATTTT. Its protein is CASSGGQGAMGDTQYF.

The sample holds a few counts of this clonotype. V is TRBV11-2 and J is TRBJ1-6; a possible D gene is TRBD1 (5 bases). The germline V gene has CDR1 SGHAT and CDR2 FQNNGV. The CDR3 covers 15 residues. V lost 3 bases, J lost 7 bases, and 13 bases lay in between. The CDR3 coding sequence is TGTGCCAGCAGCTTTTCGGGGGGTCTAAATTCACCCCTCCACTTT. Translating gives CASSFSGGLNSPLHF. The complete variable domain, with remaining parts taken from reference TRBV11-2 and TRBJ1-6, reads EAGVAQSPRYKIIEKRQSVAFWCNPISGHATLYWYQQILGQGPKLLIQFQNNGVVDDSQLPKDRFSAERLKGVDSTLKIQPAKLEDSAVYLCASSFSGGLNSPLHFGNGTRLTVT.

The sample holds many counts of this clonotype. The chain uses TRBV5-1 and TRBJ1-1; no definite D call. Germline V lookup: CDR1 SGHRS, CDR2 YFSETQ. The CDR3 has 13 residues. Trimming left V 7 bases short and J 1 base short, with 11 bases between. As DNA, the CDR3 is TGCGCCAGCCGCGTTACTCCGAACACTGAAGCTTTCTTT. Translating it yields CASRVTPNTEAFF.

This clonotype appeared a few times. The chain couples TRBV15 to TRBJ2-3, with 14 bases identical to TRBD2. V shed 0 bases and J 5 bases; nucleotides not matched to a gene: 4. The germline CDR1 and CDR2 sequences are LNHNV and YYDKDF (reference sequence). This CDR3 contains 17 residues. CDR3 amino acids: CATSRDSGLAGGDTQYF. The CDR3 nucleotides read TGTGCCACCAGCAGAGATTCAGGACTAGCGGGAGGAGATACGCAGTATTTT. The whole variable domain, filled in from reference TRBV15 and TRBJ2-3, reads DAMVIQNPRYQVTQFGKPVTLSCSQTLNHNVMYWYQQKSSQAPKLLFHYYDKDFNNEADTPDNFQSRRPNTSFCFLDIRSPGLGDTAMYLCATSRDSGLAGGDTQYFGPGTRLTVL.

The V call is TRBV5-1, the J call TRBJ2-5, with D unclear. There are 16 residues in the CDR3. Germline V CDR1 and CDR2: SGHRS, YFSETQ. V lost 1 base and J lost 2, with 15 bases in between. The CDR3: CASSLRPGRLQETQYF. The CDR3 nucleotides read TGCGCCAGCAGCTTGCGGCCAGGTAGACTTCAAGAGACCCAGTACTTC.

In this sample, this clonotype turned up a few times. The chain joins TRBV7-9 to TRBJ2-6; no firm D call. Germline V gene data show CDR1 as SEHNR and CDR2 as FQNEAQ (reference sequence). The ends were cut back, 1 base at V and 1 base at J, with 8 bases in the middle. CDR3 length equals 16 residues. The CDR3 loop is CASSLGDRSGANVLTF. The CDR3 nucleotides are TGTGCCAGCAGCTTAGGCGATCGGTCTGGGGCCAACGTCCTGACTTTC.

This clonotype was seen a few times. The rearrangement uses TRBV2 and TRBJ2-5; D possibly corresponds to TRBD1 (5 bases). The CDR3 totals 17 residues. Germline CDR1 is SNHLY and CDR2 is FYNNEI. V shed 8 bases and J shed 1 base, with 23 bases lying between them. CDR3 in amino acids: CASGRGRANSVQETQYF. In nucleotides, the CDR3 is TGTGCCAGCGGAAGGGGTCGGGCGAATTCGGTCCAAGAGACCCAGTACTTC. Full variable domain (rest looked up from reference TRBV2 and TRBJ2-5): EPEVTQTPSHQVTQMGQEVILRCVPISNHLYFYWYRQILGQKVEFLVSFYNNEISEKSEIFDDQFSVERPDGSNFTLKIRSTKLEDSAMYFCASGRGRANSVQETQYFGPGTRLLVL.

The chain carries TRBV2 and TRBJ2-7; 9 positions match TRBD1. Germline assignment: CDR1 SNHLY and CDR2 FYNNEI. The trim removed 5 bases at V and 0 bases at J, leaving 11 bases unmatched. This CDR3 is 17 amino acids long. CDR3 in amino acids: CASSRPGTGPSSYEQYF. As DNA, the CDR3 is TGTGCCAGCAGTCGTCCCGGGACAGGGCCCAGCTCCTACGAGCAGTACTTC.

The gene calls are TRBV7-9 and TRBJ2-3, with D uncertain. Trimming pared 5 bases from V and 0 bases from J, leaving 12 bases between. The CDR3 has 15 amino acids. Germline-derived CDR1 and CDR2 are SEHNR and FQNEAQ (reference sequence). The CDR3 sequence: CASSQDLSSTDTQYF. The CDR3 nucleotides read TGTGCCAGCAGCCAAGACTTGTCTAGCACAGATACGCAGTATTTT.

The table lists this clonotype with many counts. The chain is built from TRBV7-6 and TRBJ1-4, with D possibly being TRBD1 (5 bases). Germline V lookup: CDR1 SGHVS, CDR2 FNYEAQ. This CDR3 has 12 amino acids. V was trimmed by 4 bases and J by 12 bases, leaving 12 bases between them. The CDR3 loop reads CASSSPPGQLFF. CDR3 bases: TGTGCCAGCAGCTCTCCCCCGGGACAACTGTTTTTT. The variable domain in full, completed from reference TRBV7-6 and TRBJ1-4, reads GAGVSQSPRYKVTKRGQDVALRCDPISGHVSLYWYRQALGQGPEFLTYFNYEAQQDKSGLPNDRFSAERPEGSISTLTIQRTEQRDSAMYRCASSSPPGQLFFGSGTQLSVL.

The chain links TRBV2 to TRBJ1-4, with D tentatively TRBD1 (6 bases). CDR1 is SNHLY and CDR2 is FYNNEI in the germline V gene. The V and J ends lost 5 bases and 5 bases respectively, with 12 bases between them. This CDR3 is 14 amino acids long. The CDR3 DNA follows: TGTGCCAGCAGTCGTCGGGGGCGAAATGAAAAACTGTTTTTT. Residues: CASSRRGRNEKLFF.

This rearrangement joins TRBV20-1 to TRBJ2-5; D is perhaps TRBD1 or TRBD2 (7 bases each). Germline CDR1 DFQATT, CDR2 SNEGSKA (reference sequence). Trimming removed 2 bases at V and 14 bases at J, with 21 bases between. CDR3 length equals 13 residues. The CDR3, as DNA: TGCAGTGCTAGACAGGGGGGGGGTCGTTACTACTACTTC. Translating it yields CSARQGGGRYYYF.

Many counts were recorded for this clonotype. CDR3 DNA: TGTGCCAGCAGCGTAGGCGGGGGGCGCACTGAAGCTTTCTTT. Encoded protein: CASSVGGGRTEAFF. This chain joins TRBV9 and TRBJ1-1; tentative D call: TRBD1 (6 bases). In germline, CDR1 is SGDLS, CDR2 YYNGEE. V shed 0 bases and J shed 4 bases, with 10 bases lying between them. This CDR3 is 14 amino acids long.

This clonotype was seen a handful of times. V gene TRBV11-2 combines with J gene TRBJ2-1; 9 nucleotides align to TRBD1. Germline loops: CDR1 SGHAT, CDR2 FQNNGV. This CDR3 has 15 residues. Trimming took 5 bases from V and 7 from J; bases not matched to a gene: 9. The DNA for the CDR3 is TGTGCCAGCAGCGGTCCGGGACAGGGTAAAAATGAGCAGTTCTTC. Translating it yields CASSGPGQGKNEQFF.

Here the CDR3 reads CASSVNRALVDTGELFF. CDR3 coding DNA: TGTGCCAGCAGCGTAAACCGGGCTCTGGTTGACACCGGGGAGCTGTTTTTT. The chain couples TRBV9 to TRBJ2-2; D not certain. Germline-derived CDR1 and CDR2 are SGDLS and YYNGEE. There are 17 residues in the CDR3. V was trimmed by 1 base and J by 3 bases, leaving 16 bases between them.

The sample holds many counts of this clonotype. The chain links TRBV10-3 to TRBJ2-3; no firm D call. The CDR3 totals 14 residues. Germline CDR1 and CDR2: ENHRY and SYGVKD. The V end lost 2 bases, the J end lost 4 bases, and 10 bases lay between the germline ends. In nucleotides, the CDR3 is TGTGCCATCAGTGAGACCTACGGGTCAGATACGCAGTATTTT. As protein: CAISETYGSDTQYF.

A few counts support this clonotype. This chain joins TRBV9 and TRBJ2-7; no reliable D call. The CDR3 totals 15 residues. The ends were cut back, 0 bases at V and 0 bases at J, with 10 bases in the middle. The germline gives CDR1 SGDLS, CDR2 YYNGEE. The CDR3 region is CASSVAPYSSYEQYF. The CDR3 DNA is TGTGCCAGCAGCGTAGCGCCGTACAGCTCCTACGAGCAGTACTTC.

This clonotype was counted at least ten times. V and J are TRBV7-2 and TRBJ2-5; 7 bases align to TRBD2. V gave up 3 bases and J gave up 4 bases; unmatched junction bases: 8. CDR1 is SGHTA and CDR2 is FQGNSA in the germline V gene. The CDR3 contains 15 residues. CDR3 sequence: CASSFGGSGGETQYF. The CDR3, as DNA: TGTGCCAGCAGCTTTGGGGGGTCGGGGGGAGAGACCCAGTACTTC.

This clonotype appeared a few times. The chain combines TRBV24-1 with TRBJ1-5; D gene unclear. In germline, CDR1 is KGHDR, CDR2 SFDVKD. V was cut by 4 bases and J by 0 bases, with 9 bases left in between. The CDR3 runs 15 residues. The CDR3 reads CATSDTTYSNQPQHF. As DNA, the CDR3 is TGTGCCACCAGTGACACCACCTATAGCAATCAGCCCCAGCATTTT.

This clonotype came up a few times. This chain links TRBV19 with TRBJ1-5, with D maybe TRBD1 (6 bases). The CDR3 is made up of 17 amino acids. Per the germline V gene, CDR1 is LNHDA and CDR2 is SQIVND (reference sequence). V dropped 2 bases and J dropped 0 bases, with 14 bases sitting between them. As DNA, the CDR3 is TGTGCCAGTAGTATACCTGACAGGTTCCCTAGCAATCAGCCCCAGCATTTT. Residues: CASSIPDRFPSNQPQHF.

The sample holds a few counts of this clonotype. This chain links TRBV5-8 with TRBJ1-4, with TRBD1 matching over 8 bases. The germline V gene has CDR1 SGHTS and CDR2 YDEGEE. V lost 3 bases, J lost 8 bases, and 6 bases stayed unmatched. The CDR3 sequence is 14 residues long. The CDR3: CASSYGTGLEKLFF. CDR3 DNA sequence: TGTGCCAGCAGCTACGGGACAGGCCTAGAAAAACTGTTTTTT. The full variable domain, completed using reference TRBV5-8 and TRBJ1-4, is EAGVTQSPTHLIKTRGQQATLRCSPISGHTSVYWYQQALGLGLQFLLWYDEGEERNRGNFPPRFSGRQFPNYSSELNVNALELEDSALYLCASSYGTGLEKLFFGSGTQLSVL.

The V and J genes are TRBV7-2 and TRBJ2-1; TRBD1 is a possible D gene (6 bases). The CDR3 length is 14 residues. V was clipped by 5 bases and J by 4 bases, with 12 bases between them. From germline, CDR1 is SGHTA and CDR2 FQGNSA. The chain's CDR3 is CASSRTGLYNEQFF. In DNA form, the CDR3 reads TGTGCCAGCAGCCGAACAGGGTTATACAATGAGCAGTTCTTC.

This clonotype turned up a few times. The V call is TRBV12-3 or TRBV12-4, the J call TRBJ1-1; a weak D match, TRBD1 (6 bases). Trimming shortened V by 2 bases and J by 4 bases, and 8 bases separated the two germline ends. The CDR3 spans 13 residues. The CDR3 spells CASSLTGFTEAFF. CDR3 DNA: TGTGCCAGCAGTTTAACAGGGTTCACTGAAGCTTTCTTT.